The present TCR beta chain was sequenced within a study of blood T cell repertoires in COVID-19. Background on the study: T cells, B-cell-depleted T cells, or PBMCs provided the cDNA or gDNA that served as material.

As concerns this clone: Distinct nucleotide sequences in the sample also encode this CDR3.

Produced via immunoSEQ multiplex PCR; TCRdb's table is partial and in-frame only. Of fewer than 100,000 clones listed, roughly 85% are singletons. The germline gives CDR1 SNHLY, CDR2 FYNNEI. This CDR3 comprises 14 residues. V was pared by 6 bases and J by 3 bases, with 3 bases of the junction left unmatched. This receptor was identified in a man aged 65 to 85 with acute or convalescent COVID-19. J is TRBJ2-7 and V is TRBV2, with TRBD1 matching 12 bases. The specimen sequenced was peripheral blood. CDR3 coding DNA: TGTGCCAGCAGGGGGACAGGGGGCTTCTACGAGCAGTACTTC. Its translation: CASRGTGGFYEQYF.